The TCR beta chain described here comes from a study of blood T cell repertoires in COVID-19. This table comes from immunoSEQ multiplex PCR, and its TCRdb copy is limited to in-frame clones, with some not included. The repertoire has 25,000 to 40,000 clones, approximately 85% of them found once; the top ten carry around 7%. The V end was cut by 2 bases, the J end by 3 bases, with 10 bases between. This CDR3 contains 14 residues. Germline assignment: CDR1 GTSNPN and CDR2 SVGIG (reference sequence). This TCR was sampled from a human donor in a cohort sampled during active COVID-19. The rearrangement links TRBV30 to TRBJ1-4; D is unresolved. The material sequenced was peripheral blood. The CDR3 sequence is CAWSWAGPNEKLFF. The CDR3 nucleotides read TGTGCCTGGAGTTGGGCAGGCCCTAATGAAAAACTGTTTTTT.